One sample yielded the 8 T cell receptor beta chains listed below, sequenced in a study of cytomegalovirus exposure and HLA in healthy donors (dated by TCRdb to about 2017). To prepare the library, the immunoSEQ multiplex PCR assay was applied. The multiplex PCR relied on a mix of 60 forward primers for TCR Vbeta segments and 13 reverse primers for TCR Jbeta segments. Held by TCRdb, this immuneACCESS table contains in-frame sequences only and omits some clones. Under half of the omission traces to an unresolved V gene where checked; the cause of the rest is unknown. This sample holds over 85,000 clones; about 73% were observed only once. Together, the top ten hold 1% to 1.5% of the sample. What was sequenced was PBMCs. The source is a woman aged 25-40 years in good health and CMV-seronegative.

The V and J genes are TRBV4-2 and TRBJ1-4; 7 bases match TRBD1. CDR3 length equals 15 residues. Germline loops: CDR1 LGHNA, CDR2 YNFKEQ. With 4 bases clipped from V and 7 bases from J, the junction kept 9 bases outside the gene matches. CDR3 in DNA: TGTGCCAGCAGCCCCTCCGCGACAGGGCCTGAAAAACTGTTTTTT. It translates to CASSPSATGPEKLFF.

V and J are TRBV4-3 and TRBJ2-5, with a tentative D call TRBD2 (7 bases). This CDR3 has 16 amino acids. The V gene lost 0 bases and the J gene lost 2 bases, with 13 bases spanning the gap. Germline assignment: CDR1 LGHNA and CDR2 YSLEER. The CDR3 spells CASSQDRRGGQETQYF. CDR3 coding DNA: TGCGCCAGCAGCCAAGATAGGAGGGGGGGACAAGAGACCCAGTACTTC.

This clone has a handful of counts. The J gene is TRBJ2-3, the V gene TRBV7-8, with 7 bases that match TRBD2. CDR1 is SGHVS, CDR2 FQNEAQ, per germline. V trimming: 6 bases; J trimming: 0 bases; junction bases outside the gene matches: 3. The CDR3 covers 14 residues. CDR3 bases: TGTGCCAGCAGAGGGACTACCAGCACAGATACGCAGTATTTT. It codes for CASRGTTSTDTQYF.

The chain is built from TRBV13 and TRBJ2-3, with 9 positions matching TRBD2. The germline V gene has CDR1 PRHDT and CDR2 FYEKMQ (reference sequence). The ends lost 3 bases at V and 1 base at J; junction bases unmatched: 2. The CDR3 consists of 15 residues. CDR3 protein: CASSFQRGGTDTQYF. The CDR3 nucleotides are TGTGCCAGCAGCTTTCAGCGGGGGGGCACAGATACGCAGTATTTT.

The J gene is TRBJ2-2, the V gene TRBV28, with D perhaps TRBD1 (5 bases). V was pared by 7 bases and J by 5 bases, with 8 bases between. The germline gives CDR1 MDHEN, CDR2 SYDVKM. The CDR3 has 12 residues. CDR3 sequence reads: CASNRNTGELFF. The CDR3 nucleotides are TGTGCCAGCAACAGGAATACCGGGGAGCTGTTTTTT.

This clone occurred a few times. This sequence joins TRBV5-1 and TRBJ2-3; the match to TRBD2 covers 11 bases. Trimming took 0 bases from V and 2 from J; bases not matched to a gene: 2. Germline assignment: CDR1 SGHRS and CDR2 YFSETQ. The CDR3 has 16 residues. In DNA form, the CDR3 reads TGCGCCAGCAGCTTGGCTAGCGGGGGGATCACAGATACGCAGTATTTT. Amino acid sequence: CASSLASGGITDTQYF.

CDR3 coding DNA: TGTGCCAGCAGCACTAGCGCACACACAGATACGCAGTATTTT. This encodes CASSTSAHTDTQYF. The chain combines TRBV28 with TRBJ2-3; TRBD2 aligns across 7 bases. Germline values: CDR1 MDHEN, CDR2 SYDVKM. The CDR3 sequence is 14 residues long. V was pared by 6 bases and J by 2 bases, with 5 bases of the junction left unmatched.

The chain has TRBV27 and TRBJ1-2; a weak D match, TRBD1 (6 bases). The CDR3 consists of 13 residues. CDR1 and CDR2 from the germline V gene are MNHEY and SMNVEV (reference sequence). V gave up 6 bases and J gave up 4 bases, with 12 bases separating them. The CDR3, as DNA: TGTGCCAGCAGGTCCCAGGGGCGCTATGGCTACACCTTC. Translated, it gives CASRSQGRYGYTF.